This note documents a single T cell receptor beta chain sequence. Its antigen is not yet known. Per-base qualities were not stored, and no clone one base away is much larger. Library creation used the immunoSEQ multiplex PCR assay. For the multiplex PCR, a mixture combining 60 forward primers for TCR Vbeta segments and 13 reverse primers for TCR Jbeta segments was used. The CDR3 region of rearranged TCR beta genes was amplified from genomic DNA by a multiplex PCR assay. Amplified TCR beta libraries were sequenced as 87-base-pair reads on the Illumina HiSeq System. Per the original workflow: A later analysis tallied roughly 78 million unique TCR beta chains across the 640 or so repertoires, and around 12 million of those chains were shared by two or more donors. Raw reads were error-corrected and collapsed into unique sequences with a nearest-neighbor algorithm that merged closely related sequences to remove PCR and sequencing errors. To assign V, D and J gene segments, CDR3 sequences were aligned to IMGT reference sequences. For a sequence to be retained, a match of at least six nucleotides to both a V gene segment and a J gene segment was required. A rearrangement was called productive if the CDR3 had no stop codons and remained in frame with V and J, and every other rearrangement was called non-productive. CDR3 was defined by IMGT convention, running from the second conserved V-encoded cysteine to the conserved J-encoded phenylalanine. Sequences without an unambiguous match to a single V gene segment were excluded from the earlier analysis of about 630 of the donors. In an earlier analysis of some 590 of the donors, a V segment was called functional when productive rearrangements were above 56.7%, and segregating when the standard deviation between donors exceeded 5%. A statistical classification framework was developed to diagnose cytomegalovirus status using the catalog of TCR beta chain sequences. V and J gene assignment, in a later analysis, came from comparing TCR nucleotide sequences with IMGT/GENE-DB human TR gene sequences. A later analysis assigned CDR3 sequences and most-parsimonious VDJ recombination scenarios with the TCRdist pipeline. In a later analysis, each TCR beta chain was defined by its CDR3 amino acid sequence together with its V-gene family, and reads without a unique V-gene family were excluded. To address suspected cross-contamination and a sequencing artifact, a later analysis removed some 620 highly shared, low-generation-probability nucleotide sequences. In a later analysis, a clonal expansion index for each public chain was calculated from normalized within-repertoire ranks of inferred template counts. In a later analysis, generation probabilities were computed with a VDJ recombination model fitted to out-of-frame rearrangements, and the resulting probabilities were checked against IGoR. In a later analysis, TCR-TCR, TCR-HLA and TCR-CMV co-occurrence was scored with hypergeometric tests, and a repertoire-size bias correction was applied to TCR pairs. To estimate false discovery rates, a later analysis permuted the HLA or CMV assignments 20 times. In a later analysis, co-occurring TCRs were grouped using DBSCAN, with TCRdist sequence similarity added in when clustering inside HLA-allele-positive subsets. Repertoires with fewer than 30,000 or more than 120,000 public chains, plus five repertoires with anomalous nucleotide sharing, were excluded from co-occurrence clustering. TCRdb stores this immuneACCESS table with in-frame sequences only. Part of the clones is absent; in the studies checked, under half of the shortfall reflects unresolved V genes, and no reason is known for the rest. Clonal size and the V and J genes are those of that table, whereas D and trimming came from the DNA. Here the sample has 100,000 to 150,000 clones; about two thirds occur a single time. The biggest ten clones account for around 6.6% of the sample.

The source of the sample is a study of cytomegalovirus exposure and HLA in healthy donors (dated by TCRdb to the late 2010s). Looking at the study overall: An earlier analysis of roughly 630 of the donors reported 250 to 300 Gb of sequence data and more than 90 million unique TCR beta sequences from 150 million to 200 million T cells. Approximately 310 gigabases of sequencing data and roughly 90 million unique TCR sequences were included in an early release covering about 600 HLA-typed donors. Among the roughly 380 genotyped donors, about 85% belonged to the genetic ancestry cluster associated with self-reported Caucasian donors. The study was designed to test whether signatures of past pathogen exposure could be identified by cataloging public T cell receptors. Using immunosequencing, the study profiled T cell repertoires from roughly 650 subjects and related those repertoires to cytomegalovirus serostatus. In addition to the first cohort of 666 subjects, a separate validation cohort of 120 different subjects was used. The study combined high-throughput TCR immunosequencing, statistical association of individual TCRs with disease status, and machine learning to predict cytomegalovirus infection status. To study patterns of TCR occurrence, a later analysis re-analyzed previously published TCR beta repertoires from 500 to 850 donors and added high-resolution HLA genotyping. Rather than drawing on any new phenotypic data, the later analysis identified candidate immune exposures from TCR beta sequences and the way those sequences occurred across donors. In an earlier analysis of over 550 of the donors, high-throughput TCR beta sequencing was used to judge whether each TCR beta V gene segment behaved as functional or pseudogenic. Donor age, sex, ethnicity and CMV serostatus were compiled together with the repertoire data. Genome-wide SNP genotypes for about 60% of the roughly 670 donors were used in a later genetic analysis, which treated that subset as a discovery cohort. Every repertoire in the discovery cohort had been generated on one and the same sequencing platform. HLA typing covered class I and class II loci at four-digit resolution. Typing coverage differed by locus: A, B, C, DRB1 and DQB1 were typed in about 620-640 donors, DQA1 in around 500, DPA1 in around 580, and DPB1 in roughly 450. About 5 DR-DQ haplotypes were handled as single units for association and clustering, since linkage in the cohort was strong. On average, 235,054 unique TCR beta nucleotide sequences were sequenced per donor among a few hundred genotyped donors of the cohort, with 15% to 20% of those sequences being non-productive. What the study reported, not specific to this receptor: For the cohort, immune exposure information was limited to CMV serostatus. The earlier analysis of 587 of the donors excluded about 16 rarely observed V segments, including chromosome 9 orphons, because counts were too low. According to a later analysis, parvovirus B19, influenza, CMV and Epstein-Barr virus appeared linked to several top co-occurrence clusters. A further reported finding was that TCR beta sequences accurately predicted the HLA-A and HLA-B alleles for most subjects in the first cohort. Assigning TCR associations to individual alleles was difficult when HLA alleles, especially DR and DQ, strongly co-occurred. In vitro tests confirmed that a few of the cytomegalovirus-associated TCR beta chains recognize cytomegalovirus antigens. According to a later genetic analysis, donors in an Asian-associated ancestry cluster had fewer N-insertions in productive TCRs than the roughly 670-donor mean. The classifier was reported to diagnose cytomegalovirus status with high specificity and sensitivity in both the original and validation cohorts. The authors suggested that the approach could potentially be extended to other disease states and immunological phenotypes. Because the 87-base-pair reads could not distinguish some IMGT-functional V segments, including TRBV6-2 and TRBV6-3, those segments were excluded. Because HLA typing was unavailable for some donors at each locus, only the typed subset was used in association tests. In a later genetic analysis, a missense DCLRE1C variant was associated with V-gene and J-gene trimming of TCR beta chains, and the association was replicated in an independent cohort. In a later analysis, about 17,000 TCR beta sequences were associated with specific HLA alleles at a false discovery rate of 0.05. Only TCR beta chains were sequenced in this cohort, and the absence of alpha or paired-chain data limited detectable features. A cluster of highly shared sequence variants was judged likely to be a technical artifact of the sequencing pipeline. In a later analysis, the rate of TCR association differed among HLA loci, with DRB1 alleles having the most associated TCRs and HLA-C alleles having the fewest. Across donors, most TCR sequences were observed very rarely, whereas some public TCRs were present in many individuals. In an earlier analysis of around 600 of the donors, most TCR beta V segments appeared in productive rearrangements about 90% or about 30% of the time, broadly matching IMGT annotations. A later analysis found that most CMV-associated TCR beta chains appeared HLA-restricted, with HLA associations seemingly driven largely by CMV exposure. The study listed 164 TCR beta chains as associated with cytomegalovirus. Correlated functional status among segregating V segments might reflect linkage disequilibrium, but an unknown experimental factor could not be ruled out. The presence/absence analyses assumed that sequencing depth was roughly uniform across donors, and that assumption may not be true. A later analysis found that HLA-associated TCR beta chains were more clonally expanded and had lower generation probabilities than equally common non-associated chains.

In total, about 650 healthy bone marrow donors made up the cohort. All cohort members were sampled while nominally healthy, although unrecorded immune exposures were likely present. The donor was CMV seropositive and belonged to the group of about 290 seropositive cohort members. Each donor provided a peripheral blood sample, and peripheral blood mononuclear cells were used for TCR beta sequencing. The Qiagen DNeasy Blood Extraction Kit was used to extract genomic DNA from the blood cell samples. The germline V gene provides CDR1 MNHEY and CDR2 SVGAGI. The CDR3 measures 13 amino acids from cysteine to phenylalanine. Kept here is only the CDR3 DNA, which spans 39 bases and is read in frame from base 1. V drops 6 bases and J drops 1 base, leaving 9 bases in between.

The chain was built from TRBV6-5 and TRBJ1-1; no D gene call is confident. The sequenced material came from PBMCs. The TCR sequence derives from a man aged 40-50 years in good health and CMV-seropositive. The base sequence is TGTGCCAGCAGGCGACTTGAGAACACTGAAGCTTTCTTT. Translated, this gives CASRRLENTEAFF.